This T cell receptor (beta chain) was sequenced in a study of cytomegalovirus exposure and HLA in healthy donors. About the research overall: Unique TCR beta sequences numbering about 100 million came from some 200 million T cells in an earlier analysis.

After removal of 7 bases from V and 4 bases from J, the junction contained 2 bases not matched to a gene. This CDR3 is built from 12 residues. The V gene's germline CDR1 is LNHDA and CDR2 SQIVND (reference sequence). The primer mix had 60 Vbeta and 13 Jbeta primers. Libraries were prepared by immunoSEQ multiplex PCR; TCRdb keeps only in-frame clonotypes and omits some of them. The table lists more than 150,000 clones, more than 60% of them singletons. The genes are TRBV19 and TRBJ1-2; 8 nucleotides match TRBD1. Sequenced material: PBMCs. The clonotype was recovered from a woman in her forties or fifties in good health and CMV-seropositive. The CDR3 sequence: CASTTGGYGYTF. In DNA, the CDR3 is TGTGCCAGTACTACAGGGGGCTATGGCTACACCTTC. The full variable domain, completed using reference TRBV19 and TRBJ1-2, is DGGITQSPKYLFRKEGQNVTLSCEQNLNHDAMYWYRQDPGQGLRLIYYSQIVNDFQKGDIAEGYSVSREKKESFPLTVTSAQKNPTAFYLCASTTGGYGYTFGSGTRLTVV.